A single sample is the source of the 2 T cell receptor beta chains below, sequenced in a study of identical twins. TCRdb used MiXCR to reprocess the 5' RACE reads, holding one entry per CDR3 protein. This sample has more than 200,000 distinct CDR3 sequences; around 15% occur once, and the top ten carry 7% to 9.5%. Sequenced: memory (CD45RO+) T cells sorted from blood. These TCRs come from a woman between 18 and 30 years old in good health.

This clonotype was observed once. The CDR3, as DNA: TGTGCCAGCAGCGTGGCAGGTTCTAACACCGGGGAGCTGTTTTTT. Its translation is CASSVAGSNTGELFF. V gene TRBV9 combines with J gene TRBJ2-2; the D is unclear. Germline CDR1 is SGDLS and CDR2 is YYNGEE. The CDR3 contains 15 residues. V was trimmed by 2 bases and J by 2 bases, leaving 10 bases between them.

This clonotype has a handful of counts. The rearrangement uses TRBV20-1 and TRBJ2-5, with 11 bases identical to TRBD2. The CDR3 runs 13 residues. CDR1 is DFQATT and CDR2 is SNEGSKA in the germline V gene (reference sequence). With 5 bases clipped from V and 5 bases from J, the junction kept 4 bases outside the gene matches. The CDR3 DNA reads TGCAGTGCTTTAGCGGGGGGGCACGAGACCCAGTACTTC. It yields the protein CSALAGGHETQYF.